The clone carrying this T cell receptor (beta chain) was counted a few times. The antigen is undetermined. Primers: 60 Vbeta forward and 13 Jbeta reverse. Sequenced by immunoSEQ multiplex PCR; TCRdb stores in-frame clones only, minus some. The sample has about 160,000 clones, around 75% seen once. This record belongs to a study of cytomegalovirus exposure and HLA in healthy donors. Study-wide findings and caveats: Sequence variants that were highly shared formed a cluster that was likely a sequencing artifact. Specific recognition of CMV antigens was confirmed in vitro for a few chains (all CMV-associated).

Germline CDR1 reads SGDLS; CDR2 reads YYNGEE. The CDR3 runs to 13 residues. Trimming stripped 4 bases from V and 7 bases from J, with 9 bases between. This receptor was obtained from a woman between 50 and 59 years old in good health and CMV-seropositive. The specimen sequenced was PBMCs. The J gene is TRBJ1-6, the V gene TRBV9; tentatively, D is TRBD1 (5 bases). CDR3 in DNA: TGTGCCAGCAGCCTGGGGCAGAATTCACCCCTCCACTTT. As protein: CASSLGQNSPLHF. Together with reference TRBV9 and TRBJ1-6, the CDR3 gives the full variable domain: DSGVTQTPKHLITATGQRVTLRCSPRSGDLSVYWYQQSLDQGLQFLIQYYNGEERAKGNILERFSAQQFPDLHSELNLSSLELGDSALYFCASSLGQNSPLHFGNGTRLTVT.